This T cell receptor (beta chain) was identified during a study of CXCR3-negative and CXCR3-positive naive CD8 T cells. Germline V gives CDR1 MNHEY, CDR2 SVGEGT. This CDR3 has 15 residues. Study conclusions and caveats: TCR strength was inferred from TRB CDR3 properties, while surface CD5 was comparable between naive subsets. CXCR3-negative naive cells had less hydrophobic TRB CDR3s than did CXCR3-positive naive cells.

Via 5' RACE with UMI labels, TRB cDNA libraries were prepared. TCRdb processed the 5' RACE reads again and assigns one entry to each CDR3 protein, with no DNA. The sample includes fewer than 55,000 distinct CDR3 sequences. Triplicate sorts of 300,000 cells per CD8+ subset. Cells classed as naive CD8+ T cells were CD45RO-CCR7+CD27+CD95-. For this clonotype: The antigen remains unidentified.

The sample was naive CXCR3- CD8+ T cells from blood. Sample subset: CD45RO-CCR7+CD27+CD95- naive CD8+ T cells lacking CXCR3 (TNR3-). The clonotype originates from a human donor in good health. Some clones in this sample may be carry-over from other donors' samples. The chain uses TRBV6-2 or TRBV6-3 and TRBJ2-7; as DNA is missing, the TRBD1 call by TCRdb cannot be tested. The CDR3 loop is CASSYAGQISYEQYF.